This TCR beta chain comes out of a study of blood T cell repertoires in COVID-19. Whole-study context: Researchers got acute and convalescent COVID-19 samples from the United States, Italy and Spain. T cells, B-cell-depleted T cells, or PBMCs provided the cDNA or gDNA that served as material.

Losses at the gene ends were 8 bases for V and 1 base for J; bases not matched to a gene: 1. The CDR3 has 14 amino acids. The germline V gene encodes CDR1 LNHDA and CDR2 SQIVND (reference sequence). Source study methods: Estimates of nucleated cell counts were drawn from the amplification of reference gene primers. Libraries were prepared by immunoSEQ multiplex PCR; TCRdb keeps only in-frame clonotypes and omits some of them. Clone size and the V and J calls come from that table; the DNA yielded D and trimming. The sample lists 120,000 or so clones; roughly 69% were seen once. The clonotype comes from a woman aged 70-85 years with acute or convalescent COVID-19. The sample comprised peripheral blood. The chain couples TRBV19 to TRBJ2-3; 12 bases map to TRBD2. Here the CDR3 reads CASGLAGRTDTQYF. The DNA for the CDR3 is TGTGCCAGTGGACTAGCGGGACGCACAGATACGCAGTATTTT.